These 8 T cell receptor beta chains were sequenced from one sample in a study of T cell repertoires in cytomegalovirus infection. TCRdb re-called the reads through MiXCR, storing one row per CDR3 protein. The repertoire has approximately 73,000 distinct CDR3 sequences, approximately 40% of them found once; the top ten carry just over 90%. For these receptors, no antigen is known. Source: CD8+ T cells from cultured PBMCs, taken from culture after CMV antigen stimulation. The receptors come from a human donor in good health (CMV status not recorded). Some clones in this sample may be carry-over from other donors' samples.

This clonotype was seen ten or more times. The chain links TRBV6-5 to TRBJ1-1; TRBD1 agrees at 7 bases. CDR1 and CDR2 (germline): MNHEY, SVGAGI. The CDR3 extends over 14 amino acids. The ends lost 0 bases at V and 7 bases at J; junction bases unmatched: 5. The CDR3 region is CASSYSQGGNEAFF. The CDR3 DNA follows: TGTGCCAGCAGTTACTCGCAGGGGGGGAATGAAGCTTTCTTT.

The rearrangement links TRBV27 to TRBJ2-1; a possible D gene is TRBD1 (5 bases). This CDR3 comprises 15 residues. Germline CDR1 is MNHEY and CDR2 is SMNVEV (reference sequence). The ends were cut back, 6 bases at V and 3 bases at J, with 15 bases in the middle. In DNA form, the CDR3 reads TGTGCCAGCAGGCTCGAAGGGGATGTCTACAATGAGCAGTTCTTC. This encodes CASRLEGDVYNEQFF.

The count of this clonotype is one. The CDR3 DNA reads TGTGCCAGCATGACAGACTCCTACGAGCAGTACTTC. Residues: CASMTDSYEQYF. V usage is TRBV27 and J usage is TRBJ2-7; D may be TRBD1 (5 bases). CDR3 size: 12 residues. The V gene lost 7 bases and the J gene lost 0 bases, with 7 bases spanning the gap. Germline CDR1 reads MNHEY; CDR2 reads SMNVEV (reference sequence).

The chain joins TRBV25-1 to TRBJ2-7; TRBD1 agrees at 12 bases. This CDR3 contains 15 residues. Trimming at V came to 3 bases and at J to 5 bases, leaving 5 bases not matched to a gene. Germline CDR1 reads MGHDK; CDR2 reads SYGVNS. CDR3 sequence (DNA): TGTGCCAGCAGTGACTCCGGGACAGGGGGCCACGAGCAGTACTTC. Translation: CASSDSGTGGHEQYF.

As regards this clonotype: The junction differs from germline at one of its ends, possibly a read error. The chain is built from TRBV28 and TRBJ2-5, with 7 bases matching TRBD1. CDR1 and CDR2 from the germline V gene are MDHEN and SYDVKM. CDR3 length: 14 amino acids. The CDR3 region is CASKNRDSVVSVVF. The CDR3 DNA reads TGTGCCAGCAAAAACCGGGACAGCGTTGTGAGTGTGGTTTTC.

The rearrangement joins TRBV7-6 to TRBJ1-1; 10 positions match TRBD1. With 1 base clipped from V and 6 bases from J, the junction kept 8 bases outside the gene matches. Germline V CDR1 and CDR2: SGHVS, FNYEAQ. CDR3 length: 16 amino acids. The CDR3 protein is CASSLGQGARWAEAFF. The DNA of the CDR3 is TGTGCCAGCAGCTTAGGACAGGGGGCGCGTTGGGCTGAAGCTTTCTTT. The full variable domain, in which reference TRBV7-6 and TRBJ1-1 provide the parts outside the CDR3, is GAGVSQSPRYKVTKRGQDVALRCDPISGHVSLYWYRQALGQGPEFLTYFNYEAQQDKSGLPNDRFSAERPEGSISTLTIQRTEQRDSAMYRCASSLGQGARWAEAFFGQGTRLTVV.

This chain connects TRBV19 to TRBJ1-3; D gene ambiguous. The V gene's germline CDR1 is LNHDA and CDR2 SQIVND (reference sequence). The length of the CDR3 is 15 residues. V was clipped by 3 bases and J by 0 bases, with 9 bases between them. The CDR3 bases are TGTGCCAGTAGTATCCCGGACCGCTCTGGAAACACCATATATTTT. Translation gives CASSIPDRSGNTIYF.

The table lists this clonotype with a count of one. The chain combines TRBV6-5 with TRBJ2-3; 16 bases line up with TRBD2. This CDR3 spans 19 amino acids. In germline, CDR1 is MNHEY, CDR2 SVGAGI. Trimming at V came to 6 bases and at J to 0 bases, leaving 9 bases not matched to a gene. CDR3 protein: CASSSTGTSGGASTDTQYF. CDR3 nucleotide sequence: TGTGCCAGCAGCTCTACCGGGACTAGCGGGGGGGCTAGCACAGATACGCAGTATTTT.